This T cell receptor beta chain was sequenced in a study of T-cell reconstitution after alpha-beta-depleted transplantation in children. TCRbeta library preparation incorporated unique molecular identifiers. One entry per CDR3 protein, called by TCRdb with MiXCR from the PCR reads. The sample records over 550,000 distinct CDR3 sequences, about 10% being singletons. From germline, CDR1 is SGHRS and CDR2 YFSETQ. The V gene lost 1 base and the J gene lost 7 bases, with 14 bases spanning the gap. The CDR3 is made up of 15 amino acids. The TCR was taken from a human donor who donated a stem cell graft to a child with acute myeloid leukemia. The genes are TRBV5-1 and TRBJ1-4; D possibly corresponds to TRBD1 (5 bases). This sample comprised PBMCs from the stem cell graft donor, obtained from the stem cell graft. This chain's CDR3 is CASSLSQGIGEKLFF. The CDR3 DNA sequence: TGCGCCAGCAGCTTGTCTCAGGGTATTGGTGAAAAACTGTTTTTT. The variable domain in full, completed from reference TRBV5-1 and TRBJ1-4, reads KAGVTQTPRYLIKTRGQQVTLSCSPISGHRSVSWYQQTPGQGLQFLFEYFSETQRNKGNFPGRFSGRQFSNSRSEMNVSTLELGDSALYLCASSLSQGIGEKLFFGSGTQLSVL.